The rows below give T cell receptor beta chains drawn from one sample of a study of molecular identifiers for immune sequencing clone quantification. TCRdb ran MiXCR on the PCR reads and lists one entry per CDR3 protein. The sample carries about 640,000 distinct CDR3 sequences, less than 20% recorded once. Sequenced material: naive CD8+ T cells from blood, with Jurkat cell RNA spiked in. These receptors were obtained from a human donor in good health. Some libraries in this study had Jurkat cell RNA spiked in. CDR3s include the opening cysteine and the closing phenylalanine or tryptophan. The D gene is left open where the match is weak. The size of a clone is reported for some rows only, either as once, few or many, or as a class for expanded clones.

D,size,J,V,CDR3,DNA
NA,many,TRBJ1-1,TRBV29-1,CSVVEGGSTEAFF,TGCAGCGTTGTGGAGGGGGGGAGCACTGAAGCTTTCTTT
TRBD1,few,TRBJ1-3,TRBV28,CASSSPYWTGLSGNTIYF,TGTGCCAGCAGTTCCCCCTATTGGACAGGACTCTCTGGAAACACCATATATTTT
NA,NA,TRBJ1-5,TRBV4-1,CASSQERQGNQPQHF,TGCGCCAGCAGCCAAGAACGTCAGGGCAATCAGCCCCAGCATTTT
NA,many,TRBJ1-1,TRBV20-1,CSAIHSNTEAFF,TGCAGTGCTATCCACAGCAACACTGAAGCTTTCTTT
NA,many,TRBJ2-7,TRBV2,CASRPLTGDEQYF,TGTGCCAGTCGCCCTTTGACAGGCGACGAGCAGTACTTC
TRBD1,many,TRBJ1-5,TRBV7-6,CASSEETGFQPQHF,TGTGCCAGCAGCGAAGAGACAGGGTTTCAGCCCCAGCATTTT
TRBD2,many,TRBJ2-3,TRBV20-1,CSARDGTSGVTVTDTQYF,TGCAGTGCTAGAGACGGGACTAGCGGTGTGACCGTAACAGATACGCAGTATTTT
NA,few,TRBJ2-1,TRBV28,CASSFRVLNEQFF,TGTGCCAGCAGTTTTAGGGTTCTGAATGAGCAGTTCTTC
TRBD2,few,TRBJ2-7,TRBV7-2,CASSLPGTSGTSSYEQYF,TGTGCCAGCAGCTTACCCGGGACTAGCGGGACCAGCTCCTACGAGCAGTACTTC
NA,NA,TRBJ2-3,TRBV19,CASSFDGDTQYF,TGTGCCAGTAGTTTCGACGGAGATACGCAGTATTTT
TRBD2,NA,TRBJ2-1,TRBV11-2,CASGLLASGSRDNEQFF,TGTGCCAGCGGCCTGCTGGCTAGCGGGAGTCGGGACAATGAGCAGTTCTTC
TRBD1,many,TRBJ2-5,TRBV28,CASSSIGTGETQYF,TGTGCCAGCAGTTCAATCGGGACAGGAGAGACCCAGTACTTC
NA,many,TRBJ2-3,TRBV7-2,CASSLEGGATDTQYF,TGTGCCAGCAGCTTAGAAGGTGGGGCCACAGATACGCAGTATTTT
TRBD1,many,TRBJ2-3,TRBV4-3,CASSQHRDRVADTQYF,TGCGCCAGCAGCCAACACAGGGACAGGGTTGCAGATACGCAGTATTTT
NA,few,TRBJ2-5,TRBV9,CASSVGGPVQETQYF,TGTGCCAGCAGCGTAGGGGGACCCGTGCAAGAGACCCAGTACTTC
TRBD1,many,TRBJ2-7,TRBV7-6,CASSPGQLHEQYF,TGTGCCAGCAGCCCGGGACAGCTCCACGAGCAGTACTTC
NA,NA,TRBJ1-4,TRBV6-2/TRBV6-3,CASSQLGAGEKLLF,TGTGCCAGCAGTCAACTGGGGGCTGGGGAAAAACTGCTTTTT
TRBD1,NA,TRBJ2-5,TRBV7-7,CASSPRTGYQETQYF,TGTGCTAGCAGCCCCCGGACAGGGTACCAAGAGACCCAGTACTTC
TRBD2,few,TRBJ2-1,TRBV2,CASRTSGKYNEQFF,TGTGCCAGCAGGACTAGCGGGAAATACAATGAGCAGTTCTTC
NA,many,TRBJ2-3,TRBV18,CASSPPVDEAQYF,TGTGCCAGCTCACCACCGGTGGACGAAGCGCAGTATTTT
NA,many,TRBJ2-4,TRBV13,CASSSLSLAKNIQYF,TGTGCCAGCAGCTCCCTATCCTTGGCCAAAAACATTCAGTACTTC
NA,NA,TRBJ1-5,TRBV7-9,CASSFSRDSNQPQHF,TGTGCCAGCAGCTTTTCTCGGGATAGCAATCAGCCCCAGCATTTT
NA,NA,TRBJ2-7,TRBV4-1,CACSQARDSYEQYF,TGCGCCTGCAGCCAAGCCCGGGACTCTTACGAGCAGTACTTC
NA,many,TRBJ1-2,TRBV7-9,CASSLAGSLNYGYTF,TGTGCCAGCAGCTTAGCCGGGAGCCTTAACTATGGCTACACCTTC
NA,many,TRBJ2-7,TRBV7-9,CASSLGTGSPGEQYF,TGTGCCAGCAGCTTAGGCACAGGGTCTCCCGGCGAGCAGTACTTC
NA,many,TRBJ2-7,TRBV19,CASSPGPRGGQYF,TGTGCCAGTAGTCCAGGACCGCGGGGAGGGCAGTACTTC
NA,NA,TRBJ1-3,TRBV20-1,CSARGFGTVAGNTIYF,TGCAGTGCTAGAGGGTTTGGGACGGTTGCGGGAAACACCATATATTTT
NA,NA,TRBJ2-3,TRBV4-3,CASSQDPATGTPDTQYF,TGCGCCAGCAGCCAAGATCCGGCGACGGGAACCCCAGATACGCAGTATTTT
TRBD1,NA,TRBJ2-7,TRBV19,CASSTPRDRGVHEQYF,TGTGCCAGTAGCACTCCGAGGGACAGGGGAGTCCACGAGCAGTACTTC
NA,NA,TRBJ1-2,TRBV7-9,CASSSTGTDFYGCTF,TGTGCCAGCAGTTCGACCGGGACCGATTTCTATGGCTGCACCTTC
NA,many,TRBJ2-5,TRBV7-2,CASSSPGGVETQYF,TGTGCCAGCAGCTCTCCCGGAGGGGTTGAGACCCAGTACTTC
NA,few,TRBJ2-2,TRBV7-7,CASSLSPNTGELFF,TGTGCCAGCAGCTTATCGCCGAACACCGGGGAGCTGTTTTTT
NA,many,TRBJ1-2,TRBV6-5,CASTPRGAYGYTF,TGTGCCAGCACCCCAAGGGGGGCGTATGGCTACACCTTC
NA,few,TRBJ1-3,TRBV15,CATSRDSFSGNTIYF,TGTGCCACCAGCAGAGACAGCTTCTCTGGAAACACCATATATTTT
NA,NA,TRBJ1-6,TRBV25-1,CVSNPVGPGNSPLHF,TGTGTCAGCAACCCCGTGGGACCGGGAAATTCACCCCTCCACTTT
NA,NA,TRBJ1-5,TRBV27,CASSFLGLGQPQHF,TGTGCCAGCAGTTTTTTGGGTTTAGGCCAGCCCCAGCATTTT
TRBD1,many,TRBJ1-1,TRBV7-9,CASSLVGQGYTEAFF,TGTGCCAGCAGCTTAGTGGGACAGGGGTACACTGAAGCTTTCTTT
NA,few,TRBJ2-1,TRBV12-3/TRBV12-4,CASSLTGLSDNEQFF,TGTGCCAGCAGTTTGACGGGACTGTCCGACAATGAGCAGTTCTTC
TRBD2,many,TRBJ2-3,TRBV19,CASSWTSGGHDTQYF,TGTGCCAGTAGCTGGACTAGCGGGGGGCACGATACGCAGTATTTT
NA,many,TRBJ2-3,TRBV20-1,CSTTLTRTDTQYF,TGCAGTACGACCCTTACTCGCACAGATACGCAGTATTTT